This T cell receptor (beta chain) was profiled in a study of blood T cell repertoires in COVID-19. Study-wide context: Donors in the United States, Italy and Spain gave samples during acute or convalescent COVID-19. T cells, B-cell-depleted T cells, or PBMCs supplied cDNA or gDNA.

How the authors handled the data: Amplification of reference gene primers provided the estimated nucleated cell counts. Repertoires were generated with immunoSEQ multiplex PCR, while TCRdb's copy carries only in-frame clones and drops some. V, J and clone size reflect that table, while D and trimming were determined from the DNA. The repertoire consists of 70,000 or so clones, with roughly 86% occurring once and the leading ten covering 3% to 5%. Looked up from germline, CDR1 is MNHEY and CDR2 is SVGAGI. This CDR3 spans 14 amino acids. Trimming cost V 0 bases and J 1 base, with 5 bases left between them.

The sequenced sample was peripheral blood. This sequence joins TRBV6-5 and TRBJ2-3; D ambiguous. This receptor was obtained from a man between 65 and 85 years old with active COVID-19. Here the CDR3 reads CASSYSAGTDTQYF. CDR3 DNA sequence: TGTGCCAGCAGTTACTCGGCCGGCACAGATACGCAGTATTTT.